These 14 T cell receptor beta chains originate from one sample sequenced in a study of identical twins. TCRdb recomputed calls from the 5' RACE reads with MiXCR, one row per CDR3 protein. The sample has around 510,000 distinct CDR3 sequences, over 11% seen once. These data also formed part of another study, on yellow fever vaccine responses in identical twins.

Input material: CD4+ T cells sorted from blood. The receptors were sampled from a woman aged 18-29 years in good health.

This chain links TRBV20-1 with TRBJ2-3, with 9 bases that match TRBD2. The CDR3 loop spans 16 amino acids. Trimming removed 5 bases from V and 2 bases from J; junction bases left unmatched: 11. Per germline, CDR1 DFQATT and CDR2 SNEGSKA (reference sequence). The CDR3 here is CSASTRRGRATDTQYF. CDR3 bases: TGCAGTGCTTCAACTCGTCGCGGGAGGGCCACAGATACGCAGTATTTT.

The V call is TRBV2, the J call TRBJ1-4; 10 positions agree with TRBD1. Germline CDR1 is SNHLY and CDR2 is FYNNEI. The CDR3 extends over 15 amino acids. V trimming: 7 bases; J trimming: 7 bases; junction bases outside the gene matches: 9. CDR3 loop: CASIIGDRGSEKLFF. CDR3 bases: TGTGCCAGCATTATAGGGGACAGGGGAAGTGAAAAACTGTTTTTT.

The chain carries TRBV20-1 and TRBJ2-3, with TRBD2 matching 10 bases. The junction had 10 bases not matched to a gene; V was cut back by 6 bases and J by 1 base. The germline gives CDR1 DFQATT, CDR2 SNEGSKA (reference sequence). The CDR3 sequence is 16 residues long. This CDR3 is CSAKRAGGPGTDTQYF. As DNA, the CDR3 is TGCAGTGCAAAGAGAGCGGGGGGGCCTGGCACAGATACGCAGTATTTT.

In this sample, this clonotype turned up a few times. DNA for the CDR3: TGTGCCAGCAGCCGTAGCGGGACAGGGAGGAGCTCCTACGAGCAGTACTTC. It codes for CASSRSGTGRSSYEQYF. The chain employs TRBV27 and TRBJ2-7, with D perhaps matching TRBD1 (9 bases). The CDR3 consists of 17 residues. The germline CDR1 and CDR2 sequences are MNHEY and SMNVEV (reference sequence). The V end lost 6 bases, the J end lost 0 bases, and 21 bases lay between the germline ends.

The rearrangement links TRBV6-5 to TRBJ2-7, with 7 bases matching TRBD2. The CDR3 has 17 residues. The junction had 10 bases not matched to a gene; V was cut back by 0 bases and J by 2 bases. The germline gives CDR1 MNHEY, CDR2 SVGAGI. CDR3 region: CASSYSGRVSNPYEQYF. CDR3 nucleotide sequence: TGTGCCAGCAGTTACTCGGGGAGGGTGTCTAATCCCTACGAGCAGTACTTC.

The rearrangement joins TRBV28 to TRBJ2-7; 8 positions agree with TRBD2. V lost 3 bases to trimming and J lost 2 bases; unmatched junction nucleotides: 6. CDR3 length: 15 residues. CDR1 is MDHEN, CDR2 SYDVKM, per germline. The CDR3 is CASSFISGGAYEQYF. In nucleotides, the CDR3 is TGTGCCAGCAGTTTTATAAGCGGGGGTGCCTACGAGCAGTACTTC. Together with reference TRBV28 and TRBJ2-7, the CDR3 gives the full variable domain: DVKVTQSSRYLVKRTGEKVFLECVQDMDHENMFWYRQDPGLGLRLIYFSYDVKMKEKGDIPEGYSVSREKKERFSLILESASTNQTSMYLCASSFISGGAYEQYFGPGTRLTVT.

V and J are TRBV18 and TRBJ2-5; D gene ambiguous. CDR1 is KGHSH, CDR2 LQKENI, per germline. The ends were cut back, 0 bases at V and 1 base at J, with 6 bases in the middle. This CDR3 is 14 amino acids long. This CDR3 is CASSPPGFQETQYF. The CDR3 DNA reads as TGTGCCAGCTCACCACCGGGATTCCAAGAGACCCAGTACTTC.

V and J are TRBV5-1 and TRBJ2-3; 8 bases are a match to TRBD1. Germline values: CDR1 SGHRS, CDR2 YFSETQ. The CDR3 runs 15 residues. After removal of 0 bases from V and 4 bases from J, the junction contained 4 bases not matched to a gene. CDR3 DNA sequence: TGCGCCAGCAGCTTGGGTGGGACAGGTGCAGATACGCAGTATTTT. Protein sequence: CASSLGGTGADTQYF.

This clonotype was picked up a small number of times. The J gene is TRBJ2-7, the V gene TRBV7-2, with D unclear. Trimming left V 5 bases short and J 3 bases short, with 11 bases between. The CDR3 length is 13 residues. Germline assignment: CDR1 SGHTA and CDR2 FQGNSA. The CDR3 DNA reads TGTGCCAGCAGCCGGTTAGGGAACTACGAGCAGTACTTC. This encodes CASSRLGNYEQYF.

The chain has TRBV12-3 or TRBV12-4 and TRBJ2-2, with a tentative D call TRBD2 (6 bases). The CDR3 is 13 amino acids. Trimming stripped 3 bases from V and 7 bases from J, with 9 bases between. CDR3 sequence: CASSLGGFGELFF. As DNA, the CDR3 is TGTGCCAGCAGTTTGGGGGGTTTCGGGGAGCTGTTTTTT.

This clonotype was observed a handful of times. The V call is TRBV12-3 or TRBV12-4, the J call TRBJ2-1; 9 nucleotides match TRBD1. V shed 1 base, J shed 13 bases, and the junction held 5 bases outside the gene matches. CDR3 length: 13 residues. For the CDR3, the DNA is TGTGCCAGCAGTTTAGGAAGACAGGGGGACCAGTTCTTC. Amino acids: CASSLGRQGDQFF.

This chain joins TRBV23-1 and TRBJ2-7; the D gene could be TRBD1 or TRBD2 (5 bases each). TRBV23-1 is reported as an ORF; its role is uncertain. The CDR3 contains 16 residues. V dropped 0 bases and J dropped 2 bases, with 14 bases sitting between them. Here the CDR3 reads CASSQSPRDGTYEQYF. As DNA, the CDR3 is TGCGCCAGCAGTCAATCGCCCCGGGACGGGACCTACGAGCAGTACTTC.

V usage is TRBV20-1 and J usage is TRBJ2-1; the D is unclear. V shed 6 bases and J shed 3 bases, with 9 bases lying between them. Germline-derived CDR1 and CDR2 are DFQATT and SNEGSKA (reference sequence). The CDR3 runs to 12 residues. CDR3 residues: CSARRYYNEQFF. The CDR3 coding sequence is TGCAGTGCCCGACGCTACTACAATGAGCAGTTCTTC.

This clonotype was counted only a few times. In nucleotides, the CDR3 is TGCAGTGCTAGACCCCATGGAGGGGCGTACACTGAAGCTTTCTTT. It encodes CSARPHGGAYTEAFF. This chain joins TRBV20-1 and TRBJ1-1; D perhaps matches TRBD1 (5 bases). The CDR3 runs 15 residues. V was pared by 2 bases and J by 3 bases, with 16 bases between. Germline lookup yields CDR1 DFQATT and CDR2 SNEGSKA (reference sequence).